The 32 T cell receptor beta chains reported below all come from one sample, sequenced in a study of blood T cell repertoires in COVID-19. The method was immunoSEQ multiplex PCR; TCRdb's version includes in-frame clones alone and lacks a portion of them. Among over 200,000 clones listed, about 90% were seen once. Source material: peripheral blood. The receptor source for this set is a young woman who had recovered from COVID-19.

Only one count was recorded for this clone. V and J are TRBV5-8 and TRBJ1-1; a weak D match, TRBD1 (6 bases). V was cut by 4 bases and J by 3 bases, with 10 bases left in between. Germline V CDR1 and CDR2: SGHTS, YDEGEE. This CDR3 is built from 13 residues. For the CDR3, the DNA is TGTGCCAGCAGCGGAAACAGGGACACTGAAGCTTTCTTT. Amino acids: CASSGNRDTEAFF.

This clone occurred once. The chain employs TRBV21-1 and TRBJ2-5; the table's D gene call, TRBD2, was not cross checked with the DNA. TRBV21-1 is tagged as a pseudogene. The CDR3 is 15 residues long. The DNA for the CDR3 is TGTGCCAGCAGCAATCGGGGGGGCGCAGGGGAGACCCAGTACTTC. This sequence encodes CASSNRGGAGETQYF.

V is TRBV7-9 and J is TRBJ1-4; TRBD1 agrees at 7 bases. The CDR3 consists of 14 residues. The V gene's germline CDR1 is SEHNR and CDR2 FQNEAQ (reference sequence). The V gene end was trimmed by 5 bases and the J gene end by 11 bases; junction bases not matched to a gene: 11. This CDR3 is CASSEGGAMLKLFF. The CDR3 DNA reads as TGTGCCAGCAGCGAAGGGGGCGCGATGTTGAAACTGTTTTTT. The full variable domain, rest sourced from reference TRBV7-9 and TRBJ1-4, is DTGVSQNPRHKITKRGQNVTFRCDPISEHNRLYWYRQTLGQGPEFLTYFQNEAQLEKSRLLSDRFSAERPKGSFSTLEIQRTEQGDSAMYLCASSEGGAMLKLFFGSGTQLSVL.

This chain connects TRBV10-3 to TRBJ2-1; 7 nucleotides line up with TRBD1. After removal of 6 bases from V and 8 bases from J, the junction contained 10 bases not matched to a gene. CDR1 is ENHRY and CDR2 is SYGVKD in the germline V gene. This CDR3 is built from 14 residues. The CDR3 loop reads CAISTLDRFDEQFF. Written as DNA, the CDR3 is TGTGCCATCAGCACTTTGGACAGGTTCGATGAGCAGTTCTTC.

The rearrangement joins TRBV2 to TRBJ1-3; D is unresolved. There are 15 residues in the CDR3. Germline CDR1 is SNHLY and CDR2 is FYNNEI. The V gene lost 3 bases and the J gene lost 0 bases, with 9 bases spanning the gap. The CDR3 here is CASSESTHSGNTIYF. CDR3 DNA sequence: TGTGCCAGCAGTGAGAGTACTCACTCTGGAAACACCATATATTTT.

The genes are TRBV6-5 and TRBJ1-2, with D possibly TRBD1 on 5 matching bases. The germline gives CDR1 MNHEY, CDR2 SVGAGI. V shed 7 bases and J shed 7 bases, with 16 bases lying between them. This CDR3 has 13 amino acids. The CDR3 sequence is CASTTPGQRGYTF. CDR3 DNA: TGTGCCAGCACCACCCCAGGGCAACGTGGCTACACCTTC.

The V and J genes are TRBV7-2 and TRBJ2-7; 7 nucleotides line up with TRBD2. This CDR3 spans 13 amino acids. Germline loops: CDR1 SGHTA, CDR2 FQGNSA. With V trimmed by 5 bases and J by 6 bases, 7 bases remained unmatched. In DNA form, the CDR3 reads TGTGCCAGCAGCCAAGCGGGGCTGAGCGAGCAGTACTTC. This encodes CASSQAGLSEQYF. Full variable domain (missing parts from reference TRBV7-2 and TRBJ2-7): GAGVSQSPSNKVTEKGKDVELRCDPISGHTALYWYRQSLGQGLEFLIYFQGNSAPDKSGLPSDRFSAERTGGSVSTLTIQRTQQEDSAVYLCASSQAGLSEQYFGPGTRLTVT.

V is TRBV29-1 and J is TRBJ1-1, with D perhaps matching TRBD1 (6 bases). The V and J ends lost 4 bases and 6 bases respectively, with 9 bases between them. Per germline, CDR1 SQVTM and CDR2 ANQGSEA. There are 11 residues in the CDR3. CDR3 in amino acids: CSVVRTAEAFF. The DNA for the CDR3 is TGCAGCGTTGTAAGGACAGCTGAAGCTTTCTTT.

The CDR3 nucleotides read TGCGCCAGCAGCGTGGCGGGGGTCACTAATGAAAAACTGTTTTTT. This encodes CASSVAGVTNEKLFF. The chain uses TRBV5-1 and TRBJ1-4, with a tentative D call TRBD1 (5 bases). The CDR3 loop spans 15 amino acids. V dropped 4 bases and J dropped 2 bases, with 12 bases sitting between them. The V gene's germline CDR1 is SGHRS and CDR2 YFSETQ.

The table lists this clone with a count of one. V gene TRBV7-2 combines with J gene TRBJ2-7; tentative D call: TRBD2 (6 bases). Trimming stripped 1 base from V and 2 bases from J, with 18 bases between. The length of the CDR3 is 17 residues. Germline loops: CDR1 SGHTA, CDR2 FQGNSA. The CDR3 region is CASSLERPGLYPYEQYF. The CDR3 nucleotides are TGTGCCAGCAGCTTAGAACGGCCGGGACTTTATCCCTACGAGCAGTACTTC.

The rearrangement links TRBV28 to TRBJ2-3, with TRBD1 matching 9 bases. J lost 2 bases, V lost 10 bases, and 7 bases had no gene match. Per the germline V gene, CDR1 is MDHEN and CDR2 is SYDVKM. There are 14 residues in the CDR3. The CDR3 coding sequence is TGTGCCACCTCGGGACAGGGTTTCACAGATACGCAGTATTTT. Residues: CATSGQGFTDTQYF.

This rearrangement joins TRBV6-4 to TRBJ2-3, with TRBD2 matching over 12 bases. The germline V gene encodes CDR1 MRHNA and CDR2 SNTAGT. The trim removed 6 bases at V and 3 bases at J, leaving 7 bases unmatched. The CDR3 has 16 amino acids. This CDR3 is CASSLELAGGTDTQYF. The DNA for the CDR3 is TGTGCCAGCAGCTTGGAGCTAGCGGGGGGGACAGATACGCAGTATTTT.

This chain joins TRBV11-2 and TRBJ2-7; a possible D gene is TRBD1 (6 bases). The CDR3 is 15 amino acids. Trimming removed 1 base at V and 7 bases at J, with 17 bases between. The germline gives CDR1 SGHAT, CDR2 FQNNGV. This CDR3 reads CASSLGGDRYEEQYF. The CDR3 DNA reads as TGTGCCAGCAGCTTAGGAGGAGACAGGTACGAAGAGCAGTACTTC.

The chain has TRBV6-5 and TRBJ1-6, with D tentatively TRBD1 (5 bases). Per germline, CDR1 MNHEY and CDR2 SVGAGI. This CDR3 has 13 amino acids. The V and J ends lost 7 bases and 6 bases respectively, with 10 bases between them. The CDR3 loop reads CASIRQTNSPLHF. In DNA, the CDR3 is TGTGCCAGCATTCGACAGACTAATTCACCCCTCCACTTT.

Points on this clone: Other DNA variants within this sample encode the same CDR3. The V call is TRBV4-1, the J call TRBJ2-1, with D hard to call. The CDR3 has 13 residues. Germline V gene sequence: CDR1 MGHRA, CDR2 YSYEKL. Trimming took 0 bases from V and 4 from J, leaving 4 bases between them. The CDR3: CASSQDFYNEQFF. The CDR3 bases are TGCGCCAGCAGCCAAGACTTTTACAATGAGCAGTTCTTC.

The chain links TRBV11-1 to TRBJ1-1; perhaps TRBD1 as D (5 bases). CDR1 and CDR2 (germline): SGHAT, FQDESV (reference sequence). The CDR3 totals 15 residues. The V end was cut by 1 base, the J end by 5 bases, with 14 bases between. The chain's CDR3 is CASSLGGSAWTEAFF. The CDR3 DNA is TGTGCCAGCAGCTTAGGGGGCTCCGCGTGGACTGAAGCTTTCTTT.

The V and J genes are TRBV2 and TRBJ2-7; TRBD1 aligns across 8 bases. The V and J ends lost 4 bases and 7 bases, in that order; junction bases with no gene match: 12. CDR1 is SNHLY, CDR2 FYNNEI, per germline. The CDR3 totals 15 residues. The DNA of the CDR3 is TGTGCCAGCAGTGGCAGGCTCCAGGGGGCGCAGGAGCAGTACTTC. Residues: CASSGRLQGAQEQYF.

The chain joins TRBV21-1 to TRBJ2-7; TRBD1, the table's D call, was not compared with the DNA. TRBV21-1 is deemed a pseudogene. The CDR3 totals 17 residues. The CDR3 region is CASSKAMTETLLYEQYF. The CDR3 DNA follows: TGTGCCAGCAGCAAAGCGATGACAGAAACTCTACTTTACGAGCAGTACTTC.

Only one count was recorded for this clone. V usage is TRBV18 and J usage is TRBJ2-7; 8 nucleotides align to TRBD1. CDR3 length: 13 amino acids. Trimming at V came to 1 base and at J to 5 bases, leaving 1 base not matched to a gene. The germline V gene has CDR1 KGHSH and CDR2 LQKENI. CDR3 in DNA: TGTGCCAGCTCACCACAGACAGGGGACGAGCAGTACTTC. It translates to CASSPQTGDEQYF.

The chain employs TRBV4-3 and TRBJ1-6, with D perhaps matching TRBD1 (5 bases). V was clipped by 1 base and J by 8 bases, with 9 bases between them. CDR3 length: 14 residues. Germline V CDR1 and CDR2: LGHNA, YSLEER. For the CDR3, the DNA is TGCGCCAGCAGCCAAGTGTCGGGGGATTCACCCCTCCACTTT. Its translation: CASSQVSGDSPLHF.

The rearrangement links TRBV14 to TRBJ1-6; D is perhaps TRBD1 (5 bases). Per germline, CDR1 SGHDN and CDR2 FVKESK. This CDR3 has 15 amino acids. V was pared by 2 bases and J by 5 bases, with 10 bases between. The CDR3 bases are TGTGCCAGCAGCCAAAGGACACTCCATAATTCACCCCTCCACTTT. As protein: CASSQRTLHNSPLHF. Based on the CDR3 plus reference TRBV14 and TRBJ1-6, the full variable domain is EAGVTQFPSHSVIEKGQTVTLRCDPISGHDNLYWYRRVMGKEIKFLLHFVKESKQDESGMPNNRFLAERTGGTYSTLKVQPAELEDSGVYFCASSQRTLHNSPLHFGNGTRLTVT.

This chain uses TRBV5-1 with TRBJ2-3, with 8 positions matching TRBD2. Germline V gene sequence: CDR1 SGHRS, CDR2 YFSETQ. V gave up 0 bases and J gave up 2 bases; unmatched junction bases: 5. The CDR3 length is 16 residues. CDR3 nucleotide sequence: TGCGCCAGCAGCTTGGGTCGGCGGGGGGCCACAGATACGCAGTATTTT. It codes for CASSLGRRGATDTQYF.

This chain uses TRBV5-4 with TRBJ2-7, with 16 positions matching TRBD2. The CDR3 extends over 19 amino acids. Trimming removed 3 bases from V and 4 bases from J; junction bases left unmatched: 13. Germline CDR1 reads SGHNT; CDR2 reads YYREEE (reference sequence). In DNA, the CDR3 is TGTGCCAGCAGCTCGAGGCCGGGACTAGCGGGGGGGCGAGGTTACGAGCAGTACTTC. Residues: CASSSRPGLAGGRGYEQYF.

The chain is built from TRBV5-4 and TRBJ2-3; 11 bases map to TRBD2. V shed 4 bases and J 2 bases; nucleotides not matched to a gene: 9. This CDR3 is 17 amino acids long. Germline loops: CDR1 SGHNT, CDR2 YYREEE (reference sequence). CDR3 in DNA: TGTGCCAGCAGCCCCACGGCGGGACTAGCGGCCACAGATACGCAGTATTTT. It translates to CASSPTAGLAATDTQYF.

J is TRBJ2-7 and V is TRBV14; D is possibly TRBD2 (6 bases). The CDR3 consists of 13 residues. V was cut by 4 bases and J by 0 bases, with 7 bases left in between. Germline values: CDR1 SGHDN, CDR2 FVKESK. The CDR3, as DNA: TGTGCCAGCAGCCTGGGACTCTCCTACGAGCAGTACTTC. It translates to CASSLGLSYEQYF.

The chain joins TRBV18 to TRBJ2-5, with a possible D match to TRBD1 (5 bases). Looked up from germline, CDR1 is KGHSH and CDR2 is LQKENI. The CDR3 length is 13 residues. The V gene lost 2 bases and the J gene lost 2 bases, with 6 bases spanning the gap. CDR3 DNA: TGTGCCAGCTCACCAGGGGCGCAAGAGACCCAGTACTTC. Protein product: CASSPGAQETQYF.

V usage is TRBV9 and J usage is TRBJ2-7; D is possibly TRBD2 (5 bases). Deletions cut 0 bases from V and 4 bases from J, with 11 bases between. CDR1 is SGDLS and CDR2 is YYNGEE in the germline V gene. CDR3 size: 14 residues. CDR3 coding DNA: TGTGCCAGCAGCGTAGGGTCTAGCCAGTACGAGCAGTACTTC. It encodes CASSVGSSQYEQYF.

V is TRBV7-3 and J is TRBJ2-2; 11 bases agree with TRBD1. V lost 5 bases and J lost 4; bases outside the gene matches: 9. The CDR3 length is 17 residues. CDR1 is SGHTA and CDR2 is FQGTGA in the germline V gene. CDR3 protein: CASSPRTGGARTGELFF. The CDR3 DNA is TGTGCCAGCAGCCCAAGGACAGGGGGCGCCCGCACCGGGGAGCTGTTTTTT. Variable domain in full (rest from reference TRBV7-3 and TRBJ2-2): GAGVSQTPSNKVTEKGKYVELRCDPISGHTALYWYRQSLGQGPEFLIYFQGTGAADDSGLPNDRFFAVRPEGSVSTLKIQRTERGDSAVYLCASSPRTGGARTGELFFGEGSRLTVL.

The CDR3 here is CASSLAGGPGNEQFF. The CDR3 coding sequence is TGTGCCAGCAGCTTAGCGGGGGGGCCGGGGAATGAGCAGTTCTTC. The chain combines TRBV7-7 with TRBJ2-1; a weak D match, TRBD2 (7 bases). Germline V gene data show CDR1 as SSHAT and CDR2 as FNYEAQ (reference sequence). The CDR3 consists of 15 residues. The V and J ends lost 0 bases and 7 bases respectively, with 13 bases between them. Combining the CDR3 with reference TRBV7-7 and TRBJ2-1 gives the whole variable domain GAGVSQSPRYKVTKRGQDVTLRCDPISSHATLYWYQQALGQGPEFLTYFNYEAQPDKSGLPSDRFSAERPEGSISTLTIQRTEQRDSAMYRCASSLAGGPGNEQFFGPGTRLTVL.

This CDR3 reads CASRPGGGNSPLHF. The CDR3 DNA reads TGTGCCAGCAGACCAGGGGGCGGTAATTCACCCCTCCACTTT. V and J are TRBV5-4 and TRBJ1-6; 8 bases agree with TRBD1. V was pared by 5 bases and J by 6 bases, with 4 bases of the junction left unmatched. CDR3 length: 14 residues. Germline lookup yields CDR1 SGHNT and CDR2 YYREEE (reference sequence).

The V call is TRBV6-6, the J call TRBJ1-3; no definite D call. Germline V CDR1 and CDR2: MNHNY, SVGAGI (reference sequence). Trimming took 7 bases from V and 0 from J, leaving 13 bases between them. The CDR3 runs 15 residues. CDR3 protein: CASMEGTNSGNTIYF. CDR3 DNA: TGTGCCAGCATGGAGGGCACTAACTCTGGAAACACCATATATTTT.

V is TRBV18 and J is TRBJ2-3; 10 bases are shared with TRBD2. Germline CDR1 is KGHSH and CDR2 is LQKENI. The CDR3 is 15 amino acids. J lost 4 bases, V lost 4 bases, and 5 bases had no gene match. The CDR3 sequence: CASSRAGGPPDTQYF. The CDR3 bases are TGTGCCAGCTCACGAGCGGGGGGGCCCCCAGATACGCAGTATTTT. The full variable domain, rest sourced from reference TRBV18 and TRBJ2-3, is NAGVMQNPRHLVRRRGQEARLRCSPMKGHSHVYWYRQLPEEGLKFMVYLQKENIIDESGMPKERFSAEFPKEGPSILRIQQVVRGDSAAYFCASSRAGGPPDTQYFGPGTRLTVL.